This T cell receptor (beta chain) was captured in a study of long-term antiretroviral therapy in people with HIV. Findings and limits, study-wide: Comparison with controls showed narrower CDR3 length ranges in HIV repertoires. Pre-ART clonal expansion yielded clones that dominated the repertoire at all time points. In the period from about 2004 to 2018, blood was collected, possibly under older ART regimens.

The CDR3 loop spans 15 amino acids. Trimming at V came to 4 bases and at J to 2 bases, leaving 4 bases not matched to a gene. Germline CDR1 reads MNHNS; CDR2 reads SASEGT. In the case of this clone: Its antigen is not known.

Each donor had at least one pre-ART and at least two post-ART PBMC samples. Survey-level resolution applied to immunoSEQ assay v3.0. Here immunoSEQ multiplex PCR was the method, and the copy in TCRdb shows in-frame clones only, minus some. This sample yields about 35,000 clones, of which 94% are seen a single time; about 3.9% belongs to the top ten. Specimen: unsorted PBMCs, collected 4.1 years after starting antiretroviral therapy. V is TRBV6-1 and J is TRBJ1-4; 7 nucleotides align to TRBD1. The receptor comes from a woman aged 50 to 60 with HIV. The DNA for the CDR3 is TGTGCCAGCAGTGTACCGGGACAGACTAATGAAAAACTGTTTTTT. It yields the protein CASSVPGQTNEKLFF.